A single sample is the source of the 31 T cell receptor beta chains below, sequenced in a study of T cell responses to AZD1222 COVID-19 vaccine. Method: immunoSEQ multiplex PCR; TCRdb's copy keeps in-frame clones and lacks some. The sample includes 100,000 to 150,000 clones, approximately 88% of them seen just once. The sample in question was peripheral blood, obtained on day 0 of AZD1222 vaccination. These receptors were obtained from an adult in good health.

This chain connects TRBV12-5 to TRBJ1-1; possibly TRBD1 for D (5 bases). The CDR3 is made up of 13 amino acids. V lost 6 bases to trimming and J lost 3 bases, with 11 bases between them. Germline loops: CDR1 LGHNT, CDR2 FRNRAP. This CDR3 is CASGPGTYTEAFF. In nucleotides, the CDR3 is TGTGCTAGTGGGCCCGGGACCTACACTGAAGCTTTCTTT.

The V call is TRBV27, the J call TRBJ2-3; D is possibly TRBD1 (6 bases). This CDR3 spans 15 amino acids. Germline CDR1 is MNHEY and CDR2 is SMNVEV (reference sequence). With 7 bases removed from V and 0 bases from J, the gap between germline ends came to 14 bases. Written as DNA, the CDR3 is TGTGCCAGCAAATACAGGGCCCCCAGCACAGATACGCAGTATTTT. It translates to CASKYRAPSTDTQYF.

J is TRBJ2-1 and V is TRBV28, with D hard to call. Germline V gives CDR1 MDHEN, CDR2 SYDVKM. CDR3 length equals 10 residues. Between the trimmed V and J ends, which lost 6 bases and 10 bases, there was a span of 7 bases. The CDR3 here is CASSHREQFF. CDR3 coding DNA: TGTGCCAGCAGCCACCGGGAGCAGTTCTTC.

This sequence joins TRBV21-1 and TRBJ2-3; no check of the table's D call, TRBD1, against the DNA was made. TRBV21-1 is tagged as a pseudogene. The CDR3 has 17 amino acids. This CDR3 reads CASSPGTGGSSTDTQYF. The DNA of the CDR3 is TGTGCCAGCAGTCCCGGGACAGGGGGGTCTAGCACAGATACGCAGTATTTT.

The gene calls are TRBV7-2 and TRBJ1-6; a weak D match, TRBD1 (5 bases). Germline CDR1 is SGHTA and CDR2 is FQGNSA. The CDR3 runs 17 residues. V was cut by 1 base and J by 7 bases, with 17 bases left in between. This CDR3 is CASSLESGRLKNSPLHF. In DNA form, the CDR3 reads TGTGCCAGCAGCTTAGAATCAGGGAGGCTGAAAAATTCACCCCTCCACTTT.

V is TRBV6-5 and J is TRBJ1-2; 8 bases map to TRBD1. The CDR3 covers 13 residues. With V trimmed by 5 bases and J by 7 bases, 6 bases remained unmatched. From germline, CDR1 is MNHEY and CDR2 SVGAGI. The CDR3 loop is CASSPDRGRGYTF. The CDR3 DNA sequence: TGTGCCAGCAGTCCTGACAGGGGCCGTGGCTACACCTTC.

V and J are TRBV7-6 and TRBJ2-5, with D unresolved. Trimming cost V 1 base and J 1 base, with 10 bases left between them. Germline V gene sequence: CDR1 SGHVS, CDR2 FNYEAQ. This CDR3 region has 15 residues. The CDR3 DNA follows: TGTGCCAGCAGCTTAGGGGCGGCTTCCCAAGAGACCCAGTACTTC. As protein: CASSLGAASQETQYF.

V usage is TRBV2 and J usage is TRBJ1-3; D is ambiguous. This CDR3 is 14 amino acids long. Germline CDR1 reads SNHLY; CDR2 reads FYNNEI. The V end was cut by 6 bases, the J end by 6 bases, with 15 bases between. CDR3 sequence: CASRQRLLENTIYF. CDR3 coding DNA: TGTGCCAGCAGGCAACGGCTGCTTGAAAACACCATATATTTT.

The chain is built from TRBV4-3 and TRBJ1-3, with D perhaps TRBD1 (6 bases). The germline gives CDR1 LGHNA, CDR2 YSLEER. The CDR3 loop spans 16 amino acids. V was trimmed by 1 base and J by 5 bases, leaving 15 bases between them. CDR3 DNA: TGCGCCAGCAGCCAAGGCCTGGGGGACATCCGAAACACCATATATTTT. Translated: CASSQGLGDIRNTIYF.

This chain links TRBV5-1 with TRBJ2-4; 15 bases fit TRBD2. The trim removed 4 bases at V and 1 base at J, leaving 6 bases unmatched. The germline CDR1 and CDR2 sequences are SGHRS and YFSETQ. CDR3 length equals 18 residues. The CDR3 spells CASSIGLAGGLAKNIQYF. For the CDR3, the DNA is TGCGCCAGCAGCATAGGACTAGCGGGGGGGCTTGCCAAAAACATTCAGTACTTC.

This chain uses TRBV7-2 with TRBJ1-5; D unclear. The CDR3 is 13 amino acids. Trimming removed 5 bases from V and 7 bases from J, with 12 bases in between. Germline loops: CDR1 SGHTA, CDR2 FQGNSA. CDR3 residues: CASSPDRIQPQHF. The CDR3 DNA follows: TGTGCCAGCAGCCCGGACCGGATCCAGCCCCAGCATTTT.

The genes are TRBV5-4 and TRBJ2-3; tentative D call: TRBD1 (6 bases). The CDR3 has 14 amino acids. Trimming pared 1 base from V and 6 bases from J, leaving 12 bases between. CDR1 and CDR2 (germline): SGHNT, YYREEE (reference sequence). Here the CDR3 reads CASSLSGTLDTQYF. The CDR3 coding sequence is TGTGCCAGCAGCTTGTCAGGGACATTGGATACGCAGTATTTT. Looking up the rest from reference TRBV5-4 and TRBJ2-3 gives the full variable domain: ETGVTQSPTHLIKTRGQQVTLRCSSQSGHNTVSWYQQALGQGPQFIFQYYREEENGRGNFPPRFSGLQFPNYSSELNVNALELDDSALYLCASSLSGTLDTQYFGPGTRLTVL.

This chain uses TRBV7-3 with TRBJ2-5; 7 bases map to TRBD2. V gave up 5 bases and J gave up 3 bases; unmatched junction bases: 6. The CDR3 is 14 residues long. The germline gives CDR1 SGHTA, CDR2 FQGTGA. In DNA form, the CDR3 reads TGTGCCAGCAGCCCCATAGCGGGCAAAGAGACCCAGTACTTC. As protein: CASSPIAGKETQYF. The full variable domain, rest sourced from reference TRBV7-3 and TRBJ2-5, is GAGVSQTPSNKVTEKGKYVELRCDPISGHTALYWYRQSLGQGPEFLIYFQGTGAADDSGLPNDRFFAVRPEGSVSTLKIQRTERGDSAVYLCASSPIAGKETQYFGPGTRLLVL.

The chain recombines TRBV6-2 or TRBV6-3 with TRBJ1-1, with D uncertain. Per germline, CDR1 MNHEY and CDR2 SVGEGT. CDR3 size: 13 residues. Trimming shortened V by 5 bases and J by 1 base, and 8 bases separated the two germline ends. CDR3: CASSQLRNTEAFF. CDR3 coding DNA: TGTGCCAGCAGTCAGCTCCGGAACACTGAAGCTTTCTTT.

The V gene is TRBV7-2, the J gene TRBJ2-7, with D maybe TRBD1 (6 bases). Germline CDR1 is SGHTA and CDR2 is FQGNSA. Trimming pared 5 bases from V and 2 bases from J, leaving 13 bases between. The CDR3 length is 14 residues. DNA of the CDR3: TGTGCCAGCAGCCGCCGGGACACCGCCTACGAGCAGTACTTC. Amino acids: CASSRRDTAYEQYF.

J is TRBJ1-1 and V is TRBV19; D is undetermined. Trimming cost V 5 bases and J 2 bases, with 6 bases left between them. CDR1 is LNHDA, CDR2 SQIVND, per germline (reference sequence). The CDR3 is 12 amino acids. As DNA, the CDR3 is TGTGCCAGTAGTTACGGTAACACTGAAGCTTTCTTT. Translated, it gives CASSYGNTEAFF.

The V gene is TRBV5-4, the J gene TRBJ2-3; D gene ambiguous. The V and J ends lost 0 bases and 1 base respectively, with 3 bases between them. The CDR3 spans 13 residues. Germline CDR1 is SGHNT and CDR2 is YYREEE (reference sequence). The DNA of the CDR3 is TGTGCCAGCAGCTTGGCTCGCACAGATACGCAGTATTTT. Residues: CASSLARTDTQYF.

The V and J genes are TRBV7-9 and TRBJ1-1; D possibly corresponds to TRBD1 (5 bases). The CDR3 contains 14 residues. Germline CDR1 SEHNR, CDR2 FQNEAQ (reference sequence). Deletions cut 5 bases from V and 3 bases from J, with 13 bases between. The CDR3, as DNA: TGTGCCAGCAGCCCAGGGTCGGGGGACACTGAAGCTTTCTTT. Its protein product is CASSPGSGDTEAFF.

This clone was observed a single time. V usage is TRBV3-1 (or the pseudogene TRBV3-2) and J usage is TRBJ1-4; D is unresolved. The germline CDR1 and CDR2 sequences are LGHDT and YNNKEL (reference sequence). The CDR3 consists of 12 residues. V shed 1 base and J shed 14 bases, with 11 bases lying between them. The CDR3 DNA reads TGTGCCAGCAGCCAAGGAGGAACACGGCTGTTTTTT. Its protein is CASSQGGTRLFF.

The chain is built from TRBV29-1 and TRBJ1-1; D not resolved. V was shortened by 3 bases and J by 3 bases, with 14 bases between the two germline ends. CDR1 and CDR2 (germline): SQVTM, ANQGSEA. This CDR3 is 14 amino acids long. The CDR3 here is CSVEKSSDDTEAFF. The CDR3 bases are TGCAGCGTTGAGAAATCTTCCGACGACACTGAAGCTTTCTTT.

The chain couples TRBV11-2 to TRBJ1-6; D uncertain. The CDR3 is 12 amino acids. The V gene lost 3 bases and the J gene lost 6 bases, with 3 bases spanning the gap. Germline CDR1 is SGHAT and CDR2 is FQNNGV. CDR3 in amino acids: CASSLTNSPLHF. As DNA, the CDR3 is TGTGCCAGCAGCTTGACTAATTCACCCCTCCACTTT.

The rearrangement links TRBV5-1 to TRBJ2-5; 11 nucleotides match TRBD2. Germline lookup yields CDR1 SGHRS and CDR2 YFSETQ. The CDR3 sequence is 16 residues long. With 4 bases clipped from V and 0 bases from J, the junction kept 5 bases outside the gene matches. The CDR3 spells CASSTSGGGYQETQYF. CDR3 nucleotides: TGCGCCAGCAGCACTAGCGGGGGCGGGTACCAAGAGACCCAGTACTTC.

This chain uses TRBV5-4 with TRBJ1-2; 7 bases are a match to TRBD1. The V segment lost 3 bases and the J segment 5 bases; nucleotides outside the gene matches: 10. This CDR3 has 15 residues. Germline assignment: CDR1 SGHNT and CDR2 YYREEE (reference sequence). The CDR3 reads CASSSVTGQLYGYTF. The DNA for the CDR3 is TGTGCCAGCAGCTCGGTGACAGGGCAGCTATATGGCTACACCTTC.

J is TRBJ1-3 and V is TRBV3-1 (or the pseudogene TRBV3-2), with D hard to call. This CDR3 is 14 amino acids long. Trimming removed 3 bases at V and 0 bases at J, with 6 bases between. Germline values: CDR1 LGHDT, CDR2 YNNKEL (reference sequence). The CDR3 spells CASSHGDSGNTIYF. The CDR3 nucleotides read TGTGCCAGCAGCCATGGGGACTCTGGAAACACCATATATTTT.

This clone was counted between two and nine times. This rearrangement joins TRBV2 to TRBJ2-1; no clear D. Trimming pared 8 bases from V and 3 bases from J, leaving 5 bases between. The CDR3 is 11 residues long. Germline lookup yields CDR1 SNHLY and CDR2 FYNNEI. The CDR3 reads CASGLYNEQFF. Here the CDR3 DNA reads TGTGCCAGCGGCCTCTACAATGAGCAGTTCTTC.

The chain couples TRBV27 to TRBJ2-7; 7 positions match TRBD1. CDR1 and CDR2 from the germline V gene are MNHEY and SMNVEV (reference sequence). The CDR3 is made up of 13 amino acids. After removal of 6 bases from V and 5 bases from J, the junction contained 7 bases not matched to a gene. The CDR3: CASRTGSLNEQYF. Here the CDR3 DNA reads TGTGCCAGCAGGACAGGGAGTTTAAACGAGCAGTACTTC.

The chain couples TRBV27 to TRBJ2-3, with D possibly being TRBD2 (5 bases). V lost 10 bases, J lost 4 bases, and 24 bases lay in between. The CDR3 is 16 residues long. In germline, CDR1 is MNHEY, CDR2 SMNVEV (reference sequence). The CDR3 sequence is CATSGVWSGGADTQYF. Written as DNA, the CDR3 is TGTGCCACATCGGGCGTATGGTCCGGAGGCGCAGATACGCAGTATTTT.

The chain links TRBV18 to TRBJ1-1; 7 bases fit TRBD1. Unmatched junction bases numbered 16, after V lost 6 bases and J lost 0 bases. This CDR3 has 18 amino acids. Germline values: CDR1 KGHSH, CDR2 LQKENI. The DNA of the CDR3 is TGTGCCAGCTCCCCGGTCCGACAGGGCTTGGCCATGAACACTGAAGCTTTCTTT. It yields the protein CASSPVRQGLAMNTEAFF.

The gene calls are TRBV5-1 and TRBJ1-4; no definite D call. This CDR3 is built from 14 residues. Germline V gene lookup returns CDR1 SGHRS and CDR2 YFSETQ. Trimming stripped 2 bases from V and 7 bases from J, with 12 bases between. The CDR3: CASSFVGGGEKLFF. Written as DNA, the CDR3 is TGCGCCAGCAGCTTTGTGGGAGGAGGTGAAAAACTGTTTTTT.

The chain has TRBV11-2 and TRBJ1-2; D may be TRBD1 (5 bases). The CDR3 runs to 13 residues. V lost 5 bases to trimming and J lost 4 bases, with 11 bases between them. Germline values: CDR1 SGHAT, CDR2 FQNNGV. CDR3 bases: TGTGCCAGCAGCGGCACAGGCGTCTATGGCTACACCTTC. This sequence encodes CASSGTGVYGYTF.

This CDR3 reads CASSVGRTQPQHF. CDR3 DNA sequence: TGTGCCAGTAGTGTGGGCAGGACGCAGCCCCAGCATTTT. V and J are TRBV19 and TRBJ1-5, with D uncertain. The germline V and J ends were trimmed by 5 bases and 7 bases, with 12 bases remaining between them. From germline, CDR1 is LNHDA and CDR2 SQIVND (reference sequence). The CDR3 is 13 residues long.